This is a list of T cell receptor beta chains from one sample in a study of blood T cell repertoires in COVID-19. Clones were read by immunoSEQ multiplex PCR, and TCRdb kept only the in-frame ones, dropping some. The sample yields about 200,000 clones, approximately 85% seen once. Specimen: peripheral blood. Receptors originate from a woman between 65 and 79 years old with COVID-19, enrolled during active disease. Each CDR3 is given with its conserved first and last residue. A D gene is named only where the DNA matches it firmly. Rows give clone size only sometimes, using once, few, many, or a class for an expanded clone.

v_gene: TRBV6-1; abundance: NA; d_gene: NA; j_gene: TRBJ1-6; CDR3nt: TGTGCCAGCAGTGAATTAAGGGGTTCACCCCTCCACTTT; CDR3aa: CASSELRGSPLHF
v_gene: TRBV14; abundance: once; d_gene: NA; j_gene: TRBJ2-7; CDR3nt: TGTGCCAGCAGCCAATACGGCGGCCGACTGCAGTACTTC; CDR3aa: CASSQYGGRLQYF
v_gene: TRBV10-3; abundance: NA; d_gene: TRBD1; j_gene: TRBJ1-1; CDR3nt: TGTGCCATCAGTGGGAAAGGACAGGGGGGTGAAGCTTTCTTT; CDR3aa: CAISGKGQGGEAFF
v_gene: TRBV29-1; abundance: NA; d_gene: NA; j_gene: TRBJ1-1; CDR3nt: TGCAGCGTTGGTCAGACAGTGGAGGGCACTGAAGCTTTCTTT; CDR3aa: CSVGQTVEGTEAFF
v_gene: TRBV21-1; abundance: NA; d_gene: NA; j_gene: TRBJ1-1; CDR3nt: TGTGCCAGCAGCAAAGAGGCAGGGGGCGAAACTGAAGCTTTCTTT; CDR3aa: CASSKEAGGETEAFF
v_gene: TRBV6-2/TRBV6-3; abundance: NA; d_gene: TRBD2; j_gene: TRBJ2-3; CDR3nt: TGTGCCAGCAGTTACAGGGCTAGCGGGATACGCACAGATACGCAGTATTTT; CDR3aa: CASSYRASGIRTDTQYF
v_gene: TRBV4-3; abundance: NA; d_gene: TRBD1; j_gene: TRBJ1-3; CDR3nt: TGCGCCAGCAGCCAGGACAGGGGGCTTTCTGGAAACACCATATATTTT; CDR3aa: CASSQDRGLSGNTIYF
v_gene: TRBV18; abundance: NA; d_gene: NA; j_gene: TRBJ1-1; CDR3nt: TGTGCCAGCTCGGCGTACAGGGACCCAAACGGTGAAGCTTTCTTT; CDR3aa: CASSAYRDPNGEAFF
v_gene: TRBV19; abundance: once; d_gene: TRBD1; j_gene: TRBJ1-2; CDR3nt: TGTGCCAGTAGCCAGGCCGACAGGGGGTTATATGGCTACACCTTC; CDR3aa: CASSQADRGLYGYTF
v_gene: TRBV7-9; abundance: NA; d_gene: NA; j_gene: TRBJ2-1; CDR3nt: TGTGCCAGCAGCTTGGCATCCTACAATGAGCAGTTCTTC; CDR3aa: CASSLASYNEQFF
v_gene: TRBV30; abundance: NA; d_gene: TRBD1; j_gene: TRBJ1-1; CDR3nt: TGTGCCTGTCGACAGGGAACTGAAGCTTTCTTT; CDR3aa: CACRQGTEAFF
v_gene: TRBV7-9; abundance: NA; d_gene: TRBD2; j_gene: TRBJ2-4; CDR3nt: TGTGCCAGCAGCTTAACAAGCGGGGCCAATATTCAGTACTTC; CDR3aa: CASSLTSGANIQYF
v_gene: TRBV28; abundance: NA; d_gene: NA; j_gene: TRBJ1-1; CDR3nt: TGTGCCAGCAGTTTAACAGGAGTGAACACTGAAGCTTTCTTT; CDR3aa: CASSLTGVNTEAFF
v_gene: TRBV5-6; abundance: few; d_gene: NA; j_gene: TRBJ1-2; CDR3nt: TGTGCCAGCAGCTTGGCAGCCGGGAACTATGGCTACACCTTC; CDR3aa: CASSLAAGNYGYTF
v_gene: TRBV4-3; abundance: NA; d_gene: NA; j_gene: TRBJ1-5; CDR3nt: TGCGCCAGCAGCTTGGGACACCCCGGTTCAAATCAGCCCCAGCATTTT; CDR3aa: CASSLGHPGSNQPQHF
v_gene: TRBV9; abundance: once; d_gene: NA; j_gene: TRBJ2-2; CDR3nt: TGTGCCAGCAGCGACAGAGCGGGTCCGAACACCGGGGAGCTGTTTTTT; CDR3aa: CASSDRAGPNTGELFF
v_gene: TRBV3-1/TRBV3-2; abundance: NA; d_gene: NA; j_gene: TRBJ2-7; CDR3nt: TGTGCCAGCAGCCAAGGGGGGCCCCGGCAGTACTTC; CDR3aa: CASSQGGPRQYF
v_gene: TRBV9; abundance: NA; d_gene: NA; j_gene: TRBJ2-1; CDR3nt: TGTGCCAGCAGCGTAGATCCGGGTCCATACAATGAGCAGTTCTTC; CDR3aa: CASSVDPGPYNEQFF
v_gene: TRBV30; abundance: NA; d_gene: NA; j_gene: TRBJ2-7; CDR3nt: TGTGCCTGGAGAGGGGGTAGCGCCTACGAGCAGTACTTC; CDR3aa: CAWRGGSAYEQYF
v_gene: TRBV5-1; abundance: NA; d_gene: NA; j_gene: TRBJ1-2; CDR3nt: TGCGCCAGCAACATCGACACAGGGCCCTATGGCTACACCTTC; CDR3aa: CASNIDTGPYGYTF
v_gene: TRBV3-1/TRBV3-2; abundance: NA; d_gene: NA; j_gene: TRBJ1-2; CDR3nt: TGTGCCAGCAGCCACAGACAGACATTCTTTGGCTACACCTTC; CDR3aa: CASSHRQTFFGYTF
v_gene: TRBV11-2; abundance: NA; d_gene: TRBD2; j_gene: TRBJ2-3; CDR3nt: TGTGCCAGCAGCTTTACACTAGCGGGTAGCACAGATACGCAGTATTTT; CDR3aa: CASSFTLAGSTDTQYF
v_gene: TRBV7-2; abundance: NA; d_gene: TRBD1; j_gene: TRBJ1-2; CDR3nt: TGTGCCAGCAGCTTAATGGGACAGCGACTCTACACCTTC; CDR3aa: CASSLMGQRLYTF